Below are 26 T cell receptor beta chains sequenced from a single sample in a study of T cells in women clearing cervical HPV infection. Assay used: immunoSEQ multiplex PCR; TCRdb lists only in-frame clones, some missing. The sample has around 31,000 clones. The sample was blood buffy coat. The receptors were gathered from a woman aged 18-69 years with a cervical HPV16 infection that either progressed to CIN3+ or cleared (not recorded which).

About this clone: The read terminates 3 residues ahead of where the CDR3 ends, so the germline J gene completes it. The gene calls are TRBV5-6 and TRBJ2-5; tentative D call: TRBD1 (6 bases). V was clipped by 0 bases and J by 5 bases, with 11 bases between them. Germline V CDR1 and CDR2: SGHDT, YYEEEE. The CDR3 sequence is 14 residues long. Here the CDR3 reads CASSLGTARETQYF. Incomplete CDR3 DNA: TGTGCCAGCAGCTTGGGGACAGCCCGGGAGACC.

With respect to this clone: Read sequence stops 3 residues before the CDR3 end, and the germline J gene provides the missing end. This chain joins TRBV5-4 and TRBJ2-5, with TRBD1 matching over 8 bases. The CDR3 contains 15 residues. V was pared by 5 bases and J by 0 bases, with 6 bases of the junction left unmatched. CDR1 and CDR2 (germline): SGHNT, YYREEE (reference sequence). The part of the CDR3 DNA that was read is TGTGCCAGCAGACGGGGACAGGCGGACCAAGAGACC. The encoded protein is CASRRGQADQET. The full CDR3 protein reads CASRRGQADQETQYF.

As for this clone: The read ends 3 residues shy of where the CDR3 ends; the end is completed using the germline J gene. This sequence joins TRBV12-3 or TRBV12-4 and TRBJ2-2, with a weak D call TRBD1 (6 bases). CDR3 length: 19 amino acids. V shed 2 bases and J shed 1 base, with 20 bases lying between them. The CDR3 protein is CASSLTTHRVRQNTGELFF. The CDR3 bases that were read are TGTGCCAGCAGTTTAACCACACACAGGGTACGGCAGAACACCGGGGAG.

The DNA read from the CDR3 is TGTGCCAGCAGCCGATCCACAGGGGCTGGGGCCAACGTC. It yields the protein CASSRSTGAGANV. The whole CDR3 sequence is CASSRSTGAGANVLTF. The chain carries TRBV7-6 and TRBJ2-6; 7 nucleotides match TRBD1. Read sequence stops 3 residues before the CDR3 end, and the germline J gene provides the missing end. The CDR3 contains 16 residues. The trim removed 5 bases at V and 2 bases at J, leaving 6 bases unmatched. Per the germline V gene, CDR1 is SGHVS and CDR2 is FNYEAQ.

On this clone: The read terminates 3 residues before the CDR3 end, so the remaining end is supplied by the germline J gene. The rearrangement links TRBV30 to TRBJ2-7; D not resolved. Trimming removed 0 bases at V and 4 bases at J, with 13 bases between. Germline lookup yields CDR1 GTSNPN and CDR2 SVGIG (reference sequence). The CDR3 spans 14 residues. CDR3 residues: CAWSVGLKHYEQYF. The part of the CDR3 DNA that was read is TGTGCCTGGAGTGTAGGGTTAAAGCATTACGAG.

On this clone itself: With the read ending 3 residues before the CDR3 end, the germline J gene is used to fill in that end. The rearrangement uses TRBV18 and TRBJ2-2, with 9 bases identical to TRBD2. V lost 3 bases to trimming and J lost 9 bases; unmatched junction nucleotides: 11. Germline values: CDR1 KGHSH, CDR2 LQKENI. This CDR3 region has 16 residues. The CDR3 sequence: CASSPGLAGTGRELFF. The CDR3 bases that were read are TGTGCCAGCTCACCGGGACTAGCCGGTACAGGCAGGGAG. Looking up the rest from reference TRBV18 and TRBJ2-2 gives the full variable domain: NAGVMQNPRHLVRRRGQEARLRCSPMKGHSHVYWYRQLPEEGLKFMVYLQKENIIDESGMPKERFSAEFPKEGPSILRIQQVVRGDSAAYFCASSPGLAGTGRELFFGEGSRLTVL.

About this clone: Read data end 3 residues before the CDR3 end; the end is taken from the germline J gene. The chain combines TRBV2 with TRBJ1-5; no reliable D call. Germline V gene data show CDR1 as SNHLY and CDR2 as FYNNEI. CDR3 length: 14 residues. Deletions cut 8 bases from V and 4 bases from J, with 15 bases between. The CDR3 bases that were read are TGTGCCAGCGGGTTTTACAGTGAGAATCAGCCC. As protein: CASGFYSENQP. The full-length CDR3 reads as CASGFYSENQPQHF.

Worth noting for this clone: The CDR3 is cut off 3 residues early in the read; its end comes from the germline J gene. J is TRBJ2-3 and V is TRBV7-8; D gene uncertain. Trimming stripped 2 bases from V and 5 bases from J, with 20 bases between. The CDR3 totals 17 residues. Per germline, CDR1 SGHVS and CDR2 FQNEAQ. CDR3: CASSLFRQTPSGDTQYF. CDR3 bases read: TGTGCCAGCAGCTTATTTCGGCAGACTCCTTCCGGAGATACG.

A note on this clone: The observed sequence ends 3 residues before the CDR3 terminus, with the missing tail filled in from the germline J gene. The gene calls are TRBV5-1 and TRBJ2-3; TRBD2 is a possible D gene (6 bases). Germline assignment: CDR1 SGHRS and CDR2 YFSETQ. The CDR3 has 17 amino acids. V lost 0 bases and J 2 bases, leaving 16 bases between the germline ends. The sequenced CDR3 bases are TGCGCCAGCAGCTTGGCCCCAGCCCGGACTAACACAGATACG. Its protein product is CASSLAPARTNTDT. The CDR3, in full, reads CASSLAPARTNTDTQYF.

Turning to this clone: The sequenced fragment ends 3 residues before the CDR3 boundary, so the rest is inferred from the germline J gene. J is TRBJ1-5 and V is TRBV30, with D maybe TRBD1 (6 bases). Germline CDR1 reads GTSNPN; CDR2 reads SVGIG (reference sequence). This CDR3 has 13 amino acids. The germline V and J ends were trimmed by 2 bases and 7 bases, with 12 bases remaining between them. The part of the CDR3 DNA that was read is TGTGCCTGGAGTCAGGGGCGGGGGCAGCCC. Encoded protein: CAWSQGRGQP. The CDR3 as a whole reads CAWSQGRGQPQHF.

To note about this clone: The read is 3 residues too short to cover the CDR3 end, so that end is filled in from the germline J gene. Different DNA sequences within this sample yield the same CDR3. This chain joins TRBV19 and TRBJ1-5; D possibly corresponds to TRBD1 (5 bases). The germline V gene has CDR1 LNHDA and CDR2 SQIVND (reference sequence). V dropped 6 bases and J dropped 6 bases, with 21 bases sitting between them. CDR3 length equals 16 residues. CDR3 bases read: TGTGCCAGTAGCACTATTCGACTCCTGAGGGGTCAGCCC. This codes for CASSTIRLLRGQP. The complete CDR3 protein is CASSTIRLLRGQPQHF.

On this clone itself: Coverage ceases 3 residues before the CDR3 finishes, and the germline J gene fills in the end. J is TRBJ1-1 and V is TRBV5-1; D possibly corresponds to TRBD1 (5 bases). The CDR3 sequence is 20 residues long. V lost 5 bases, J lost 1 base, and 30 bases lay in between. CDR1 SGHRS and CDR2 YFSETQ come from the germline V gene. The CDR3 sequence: CASRPLPLAQGGIQNTEAFF. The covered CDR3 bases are TGCGCCAGCAGACCCCTCCCCCTTGCGCAGGGAGGGATTCAGAACACTGAA.

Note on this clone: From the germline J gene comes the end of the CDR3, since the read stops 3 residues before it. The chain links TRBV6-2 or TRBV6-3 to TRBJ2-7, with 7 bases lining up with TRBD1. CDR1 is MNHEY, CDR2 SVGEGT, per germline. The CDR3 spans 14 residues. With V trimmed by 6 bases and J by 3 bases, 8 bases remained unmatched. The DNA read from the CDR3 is TGTGCCAGCAGCCGACAGGGCCGCAACTACGAG. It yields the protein CASSRQGRNYE. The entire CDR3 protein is CASSRQGRNYEQYF.

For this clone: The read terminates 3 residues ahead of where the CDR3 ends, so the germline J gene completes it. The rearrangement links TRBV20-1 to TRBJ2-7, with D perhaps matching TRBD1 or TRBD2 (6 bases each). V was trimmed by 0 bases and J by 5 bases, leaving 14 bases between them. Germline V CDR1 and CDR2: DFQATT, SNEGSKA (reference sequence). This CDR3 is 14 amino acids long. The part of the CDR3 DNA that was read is TGCAGTGCTAGAGATAGCAGGGGAGGCCACGAG. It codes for CSARDSRGGHE. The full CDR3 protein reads CSARDSRGGHEQYF.

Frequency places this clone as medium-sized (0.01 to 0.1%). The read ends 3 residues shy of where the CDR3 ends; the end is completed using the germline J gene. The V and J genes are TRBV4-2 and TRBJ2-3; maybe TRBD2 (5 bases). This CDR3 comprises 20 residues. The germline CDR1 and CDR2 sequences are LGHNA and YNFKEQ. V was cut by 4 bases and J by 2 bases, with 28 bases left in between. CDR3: CASSPLPPGASGGNTDTQYF. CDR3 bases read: TGTGCCAGCAGCCCCTTGCCCCCCGGTGCAAGCGGAGGAAACACAGATACG.

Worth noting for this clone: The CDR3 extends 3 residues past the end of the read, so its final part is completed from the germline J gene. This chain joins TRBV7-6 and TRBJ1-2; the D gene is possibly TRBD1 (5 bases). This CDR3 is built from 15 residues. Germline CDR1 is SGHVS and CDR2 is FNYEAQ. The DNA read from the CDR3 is TGTGCCAGCAGCCGTGGGACTAGCGGGCCGGATGAC. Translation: CASSRGTSGPDD. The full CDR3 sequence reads CASSRGTSGPDDYTF.

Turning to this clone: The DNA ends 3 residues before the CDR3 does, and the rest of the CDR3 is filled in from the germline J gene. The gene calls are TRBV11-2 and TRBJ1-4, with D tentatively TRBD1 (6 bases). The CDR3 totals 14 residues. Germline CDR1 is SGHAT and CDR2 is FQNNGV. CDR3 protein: CASSITGHSSPLFF. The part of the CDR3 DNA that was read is TGTGCCAGCAGTATTACGGGACACAGTTCACCA. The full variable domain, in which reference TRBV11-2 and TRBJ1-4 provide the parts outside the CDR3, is EAGVAQSPRYKIIEKRQSVAFWCNPISGHATLYWYQQILGQGPKLLIQFQNNGVVDDSQLPKDRFSAERLKGVDSTLKIQPAKLEDSAVYLCASSITGHSSPLFFGSGTQLSVL.

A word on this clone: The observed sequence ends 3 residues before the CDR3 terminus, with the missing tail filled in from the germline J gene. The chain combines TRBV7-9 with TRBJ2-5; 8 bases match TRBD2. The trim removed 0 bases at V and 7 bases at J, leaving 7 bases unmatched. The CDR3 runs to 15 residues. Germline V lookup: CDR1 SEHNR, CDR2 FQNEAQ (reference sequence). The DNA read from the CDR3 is TGTGCCAGCAGCTTAGCAACGGGGGGGCAGTTGACC. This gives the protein CASSLATGGQLT. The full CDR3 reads CASSLATGGQLTQYF.

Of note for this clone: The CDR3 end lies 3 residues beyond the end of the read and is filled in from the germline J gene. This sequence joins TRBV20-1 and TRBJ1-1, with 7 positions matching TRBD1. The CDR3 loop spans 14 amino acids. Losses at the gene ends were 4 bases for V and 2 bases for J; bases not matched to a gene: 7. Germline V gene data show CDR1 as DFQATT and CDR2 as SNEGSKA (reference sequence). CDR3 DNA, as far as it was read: TGCAGTGCTAAGGTGGACAGGAGAAACACTGAA. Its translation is CSAKVDRRNTE. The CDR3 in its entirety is CSAKVDRRNTEAFF.

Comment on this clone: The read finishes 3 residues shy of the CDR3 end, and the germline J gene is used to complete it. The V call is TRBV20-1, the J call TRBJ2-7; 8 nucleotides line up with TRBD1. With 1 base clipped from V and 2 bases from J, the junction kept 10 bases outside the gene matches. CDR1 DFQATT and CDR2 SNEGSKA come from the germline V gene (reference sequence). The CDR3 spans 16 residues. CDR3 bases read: TGCAGTGCTAGAGGTCCGACAGGGGTAAGGGCCTACGAG. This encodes CSARGPTGVRAYE. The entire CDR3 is CSARGPTGVRAYEQYF.

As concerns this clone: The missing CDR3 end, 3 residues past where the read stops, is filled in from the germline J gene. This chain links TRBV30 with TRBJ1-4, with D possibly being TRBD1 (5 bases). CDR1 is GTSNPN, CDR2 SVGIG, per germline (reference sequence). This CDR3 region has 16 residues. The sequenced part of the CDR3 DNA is TGTGCCTGGAGTGTACGTGACTGGGGCTATAATTCACCA. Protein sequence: CAWSVRDWGYNSP. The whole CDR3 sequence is CAWSVRDWGYNSPLFF. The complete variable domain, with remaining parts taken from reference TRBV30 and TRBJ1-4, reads SQTIHQWPATLVQPVGSPLSLECTVEGTSNPNLYWYRQAAGRGLQLLFYSVGIGQISSEVPQNLSASRPQDRQFILSSKKLLLSDSGFYLCAWSVRDWGYNSPLFFGSGTQLSVL.

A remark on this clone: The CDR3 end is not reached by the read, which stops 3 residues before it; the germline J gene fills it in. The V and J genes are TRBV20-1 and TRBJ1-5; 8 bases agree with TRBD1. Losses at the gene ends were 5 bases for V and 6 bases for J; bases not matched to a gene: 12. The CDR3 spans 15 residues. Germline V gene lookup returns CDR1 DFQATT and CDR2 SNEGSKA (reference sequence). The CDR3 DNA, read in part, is TGCAGTGCTGGACCCCGCCAGGGGGCATCTCAGCCC. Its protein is CSAGPRQGASQP. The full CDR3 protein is CSAGPRQGASQPQHF.

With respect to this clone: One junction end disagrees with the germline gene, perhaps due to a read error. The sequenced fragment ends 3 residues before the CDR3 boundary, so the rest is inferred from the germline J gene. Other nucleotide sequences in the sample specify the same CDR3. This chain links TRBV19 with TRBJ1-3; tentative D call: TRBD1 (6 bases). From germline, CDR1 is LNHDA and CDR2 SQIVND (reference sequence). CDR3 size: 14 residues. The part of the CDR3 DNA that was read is TGTGCCAGCGCCCAGGGGCTGGGAGGAAACACA. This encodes CASAQGLGGNT. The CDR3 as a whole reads CASAQGLGGNTIYF.

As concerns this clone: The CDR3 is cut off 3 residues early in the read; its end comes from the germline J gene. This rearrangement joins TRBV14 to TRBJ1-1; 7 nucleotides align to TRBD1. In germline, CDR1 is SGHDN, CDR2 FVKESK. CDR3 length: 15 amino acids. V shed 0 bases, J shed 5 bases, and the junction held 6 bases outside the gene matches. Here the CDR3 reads CASSQELQGRTEAFF. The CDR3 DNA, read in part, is TGTGCCAGCAGCCAAGAGTTACAGGGGAGGACTGAA.

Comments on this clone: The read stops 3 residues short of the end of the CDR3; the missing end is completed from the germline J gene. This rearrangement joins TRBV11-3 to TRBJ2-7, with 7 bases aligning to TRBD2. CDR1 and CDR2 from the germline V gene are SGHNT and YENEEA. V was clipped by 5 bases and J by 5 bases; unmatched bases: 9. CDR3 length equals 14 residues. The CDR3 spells CASSPYPGGHEQYF. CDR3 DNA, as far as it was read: TGTGCCAGCAGCCCCTATCCGGGGGGACACGAG. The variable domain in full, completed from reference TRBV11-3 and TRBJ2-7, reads EAGVVQSPRYKIIEKKQPVAFWCNPISGHNTLYWYLQNLGQGPELLIRYENEEAVDDSQLPKDRFSAERLKGVDSTLKIQPAELGDSAVYLCASSPYPGGHEQYFGPGTRLTVT.

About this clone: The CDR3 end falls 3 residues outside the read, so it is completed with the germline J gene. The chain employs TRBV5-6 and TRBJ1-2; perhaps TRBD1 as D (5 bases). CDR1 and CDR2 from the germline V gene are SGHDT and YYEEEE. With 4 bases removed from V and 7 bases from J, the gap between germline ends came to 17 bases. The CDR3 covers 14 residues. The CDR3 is CASSPVAGRGGYTF. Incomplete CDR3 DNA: TGTGCCAGCAGCCCGGTTGCTGGTAGGGGTGGC.